These 2 T cell receptor beta chains share one sample of origin, sequenced in a study of T cells after yellow fever vaccination. TCRdb ran MiXCR on the 5' RACE reads and lists one entry per CDR3 protein. The sample records 300,000 to 400,000 distinct CDR3 sequences, 12% being singletons. The specimen comprised CD4+ T cells sorted from PBMCs, sampled 15 days after the yellow fever booster vaccination. The receptors originated from a man aged 18-30 years who received the YFV17D yellow fever vaccine.

CDR3 sequence (DNA): TGTGCCACCAGAGGCCCAGATACGCAGTATTTT. This gives the protein CATRGPDTQYF. The rearrangement uses TRBV24-1 and TRBJ2-3; the D is unclear. The germline CDR1 and CDR2 sequences are KGHDR and SFDVKD. CDR3 size: 11 residues. V lost 7 bases, J lost 4 bases, and 5 bases lay in between.

J is TRBJ2-7 and V is TRBV12-3 or TRBV12-4, with 7 bases matching TRBD2. CDR3 length: 13 residues. The V segment lost 6 bases and the J segment 9 bases; nucleotides outside the gene matches: 11. CDR3 coding DNA: TGTGCCAGCAGCCCCCGGGGGGATCAAGTGCAGTACTTC. It is translated as CASSPRGDQVQYF.